Listed below are T cell receptor beta chains from one sample, sequenced in a study of OX40 agonist ivuxolimab in advanced cancers. Sequencing was performed with immunoSEQ multiplex PCR; in TCRdb, only in-frame clones are kept and a portion is missing. The table lists 15,000 to 25,000 clones, approximately 73% of them singletons. Sequenced here: CD4+ or CD8+ T cells sorted from blood, sampled in a trial of the OX40 agonist ivuxolimab. The receptors were gathered from an adult with an advanced solid tumor such as melanoma, head and neck, liver or kidney cancer. Each CDR3 is given with its conserved first and last residue. The D gene is left open where the match is weak. Clone sizes are given selectively: once, few, many, or a class where the clone is expanded.

clone_size	v_call	d_call	j_call	cdr3_nt	cdr3_aa
.	TRBV28	.	TRBJ2-7	TGTGCCAGCAGCACTACCTACGAGCAGTACTTC	CASSTTYEQYF
once	TRBV6-6	.	TRBJ2-1	TGTGCCAGCAGTGTAGAGTCAGGCAATGAGCAGTTCTTC	CASSVESGNEQFF
.	TRBV14	.	TRBJ1-1	TGTGCCAGCAGCCGCCTAACAGGTTTCGGGGTGAACACTGAAGCTTTCTTT	CASSRLTGFGVNTEAFF
.	TRBV28	.	TRBJ2-7	TGTGCCACTCGAGGAGACAGGCGACTCTACGAGCAGTACTTC	CATRGDRRLYEQYF
many	TRBV19	.	TRBJ2-7	TGTGCCAGTAGTATCAGTACGGACAGCTACTACGAGCAGTACTTC	CASSISTDSYYEQYF
medium-sized	TRBV2	.	TRBJ2-7	TGTGCCAGCAGTTCCGAAGCGGGTATCTCCTACGAGCAGTACTTC	CASSSEAGISYEQYF
.	TRBV28	.	TRBJ1-3	TGTGCCAGCTTCAACTCTGGAAACACCATATATTTT	CASFNSGNTIYF
.	TRBV11-2	TRBD2	TRBJ2-3	TGTGCCAGCAGCTTATACATGGCGGGAGGCCCCACAGATACGCAGTATTTT	CASSLYMAGGPTDTQYF
few	TRBV28	.	TRBJ1-6	TGTGCCAGCAGTTTCCTGGCAGGGAATTCACCCCTCCACTTT	CASSFLAGNSPLHF
few	TRBV6-6	TRBD1	TRBJ2-2	TGTGCCAGCACCGGGACAGGGTCGCTGTTTTTT	CASTGTGSLFF
.	TRBV7-2	.	TRBJ2-5	TGTGCCAGCAGCTTACATCCTCTAGAGACCCAGTACTTC	CASSLHPLETQYF
.	TRBV5-1	TRBD1	TRBJ1-1	TGCGCCAGCAGCAAGGACAGGAGGTGGAACACTGAAGCTTTCTTT	CASSKDRRWNTEAFF
.	TRBV9	TRBD2	TRBJ2-5	TGTGCCAGCAGCGTAGAAGGGCGGGGCGGGAGAGAGACCCAGTACTTC	CASSVEGRGGRETQYF
.	TRBV29-1	.	TRBJ1-1	TGCAGCGTTGAAGATTGGCAGAACGAAGCTTTCTTT	CSVEDWQNEAFF
.	TRBV7-9	.	TRBJ2-5	TGTGCCAGCAGCCCTTGGGACCAAGAGACCCAGTACTTC	CASSPWDQETQYF
few	TRBV7-6	.	TRBJ1-3	TGTGCCAGCAGCCCCGGCCCTGGTTACTCTGGAAACACCATATATTTT	CASSPGPGYSGNTIYF
.	TRBV27	.	TRBJ1-6	TGTGCCAGCAGTTTGGCGAATTCACCCCTCCACTTT	CASSLANSPLHF
.	TRBV7-7	.	TRBJ2-1	TGTGCTAGCAGCCGCGGTATGGACAGTTACAATGAGCAGTTCTTC	CASSRGMDSYNEQFF
once	TRBV6-5	.	TRBJ2-7	TGTGCCAGCAGTTACTCGAAGGACTACCCCTACGAGCAGTACTTC	CASSYSKDYPYEQYF
.	TRBV6-6	.	TRBJ1-5	TGTGCCAGCAGTTACCTCGGGGATCAGCCCCAGCATTTT	CASSYLGDQPQHF
.	TRBV9	TRBD1	TRBJ1-2	TGTGCCAGCAACAGGGGGCCTGAAGGCGATGGCTACACCTTC	CASNRGPEGDGYTF
.	TRBV7-3	.	TRBJ2-3	TGTGCCAGCAGCCAAATTGGAGATACGCAGTATTTT	CASSQIGDTQYF
.	TRBV27	.	TRBJ2-2	TGTGCCAGCAGTTTATCGGGTTGGGGGGAGCTGTTTTTT	CASSLSGWGELFF
.	TRBV19	.	TRBJ1-5	TGTGCCAGTAGTCCCATGGAAAATCAGCCCCAGCATTTT	CASSPMENQPQHF
.	TRBV6-5	.	TRBJ2-3	TGTGCCAGCAGTTACGTAGGATTAGCAGATACGCAGTATTTT	CASSYVGLADTQYF
.	TRBV21-1	.	TRBJ1-2	TGTGCCAGCAGCAAAGCGCTTTATTCACAGAACTATGGCTACACCTTC	CASSKALYSQNYGYTF
.	TRBV28	TRBD2	TRBJ2-2	TGTGCCAGCAGTTTATCCGGGGGGGCCGGGGAGCTGTTTTTT	CASSLSGGAGELFF
.	TRBV10-2	.	TRBJ2-7	TGCGCCAAACCGGGAGTATACTATCTTGATCCTAGTTACGAGCAGTACTTC	CAKPGVYYLDPSYEQYF
.	TRBV28	TRBD1	TRBJ2-7	TGTGCCAGCAGTTTGATAATACAGGGGGCCCACTACGAGCAGTACTTC	CASSLIIQGAHYEQYF
.	TRBV5-4	.	TRBJ1-2	TGTGCCAGCCGGCCCTGGGGGGAGGGCGTGCTTGGCTACACCTTC	CASRPWGEGVLGYTF
few	TRBV27	TRBD2	TRBJ2-7	TGTGCCAGCAGTTTCCGGGCGGGAGGGGCCTACGAGCAGTACTTC	CASSFRAGGAYEQYF
.	TRBV9	TRBD2	TRBJ2-7	TGTGCCAGCAGCGCAGGACTAGCGGGGGGACCAGCCTACGAGCAGTACTTC	CASSAGLAGGPAYEQYF